This TCR beta chain was identified during a study of T cell changes during pregnancy in multiple sclerosis (dated by TCRdb to the late 2010s). About the study as a whole: The study looked at changes in the T cell repertoire across pregnancy in women with multiple sclerosis.

Library preparation used the immunoSEQ multiplex PCR assay. The source is immuneACCESS, and TCRdb retained only in-frame sequences with V and J called. Part of the clones is not carried over; for the studies checked, unresolved V genes explain less than half of this, and the remainder is unexplained. The sample includes 95,000 to 100,000 clones, with 75% to 95% observed a single time. The biggest ten clones account for over 3% of the sample. The CDR3 spans 15 residues, from the cysteine through the phenylalanine. The retained sequence is limited to the CDR3, 45 bases, with the frame set at the first base. The germline V gene supplies CDR1 MNHEY and CDR2 SVGAGI. V is shortened by 0 bases, J by 5 bases, and the region joining them spans 13 bases. Points on this clone: No cognate antigen has been identified for it. Qualities for individual bases were not recorded, and no much larger clone is one base off.

The receptor comes from a female donor with multiple sclerosis, enrolled in a pregnancy study. The rearranged chain carries TRBV6-5 and TRBJ2-5, and possibly TRBD1, on 6 matching bases. Sequences were derived from peripheral blood, sampled in the second trimester of pregnancy. The DNA is as follows: TGTGCCAGCAGTTACTCGGACAGCCTCGAGGAGACCCAGTACTTC. It specifies CASSYSDSLEETQYF.